This TCR beta chain emerged from a study of early T cells in non-severe SARS-CoV-2 infection. At least ten counts were recorded for this clonotype. CDR1 and CDR2 from the germline V gene are SGHDT and YYEEEE. The CDR3 is 15 residues long. The ends were cut back, 4 bases at V and 5 bases at J, with 15 bases in the middle. The library protocol tagged individual cDNA molecules with unique molecular identifiers. One entry per CDR3 protein results from TCRdb running MiXCR on the 5' RACE reads. The data hold 70,000 or so distinct CDR3 sequences, with approximately 12% observed a single time. Sequencing was performed on whole blood. This chain joins TRBV5-6 and TRBJ1-4; weak D call: TRBD1 (5 bases). This clonotype was sampled from an adult who was a healthcare worker with PCR-confirmed SARS-CoV-2 infection or an uninfected control (not recorded which). The CDR3, as DNA: TGTGCCAGCAGCCCACCGGGACGTCAAAATGAAAAACTGTTTTTT. Protein sequence: CASSPPGRQNEKLFF.